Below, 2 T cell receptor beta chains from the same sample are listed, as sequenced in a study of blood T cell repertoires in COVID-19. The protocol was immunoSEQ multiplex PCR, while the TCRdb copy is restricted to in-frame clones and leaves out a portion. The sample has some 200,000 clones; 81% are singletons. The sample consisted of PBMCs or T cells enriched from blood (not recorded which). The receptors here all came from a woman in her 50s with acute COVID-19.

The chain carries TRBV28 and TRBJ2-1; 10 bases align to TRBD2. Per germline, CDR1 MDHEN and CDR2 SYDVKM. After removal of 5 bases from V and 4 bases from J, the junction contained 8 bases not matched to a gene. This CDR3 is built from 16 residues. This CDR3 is CASSPPGTSAYNEQFF. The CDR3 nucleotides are TGTGCCAGCAGTCCCCCCGGGACTAGCGCGTACAATGAGCAGTTCTTC.

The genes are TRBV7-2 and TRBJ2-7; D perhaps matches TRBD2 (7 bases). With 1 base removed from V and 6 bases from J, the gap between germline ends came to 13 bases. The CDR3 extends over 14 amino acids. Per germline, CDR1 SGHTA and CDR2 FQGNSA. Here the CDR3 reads CASSLDRGGAEQYF. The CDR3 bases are TGTGCCAGCAGCTTAGATAGGGGGGGTGCCGAGCAGTACTTC.